This T cell receptor beta chain emerged from a study of T-cell reconstitution after alpha-beta-depleted transplantation in children. This clonotype was counted at least ten times. This CDR3 is built from 18 residues. Germline values: CDR1 SGHRS, CDR2 YFSETQ. Trimming removed 2 bases from V and 3 bases from J; junction bases left unmatched: 12. A library of TCRbeta sequences, prepared with unique molecular identifiers, was generated. MiXCR, run by TCRdb on the PCR reads, gives a single entry per CDR3 protein. Among 300,000 to 400,000 distinct CDR3 sequences listed, roughly 13% were seen once. The rearrangement uses TRBV5-1 and TRBJ2-2; 8 positions agree with TRBD1. This sequence was found in a human donor who donated a stem cell graft to a child with Fanconi anemia. Sequenced material: PBMCs, taken from the stem cell graft. CDR3 sequence: CASSLQFQGAVDTGELFF. CDR3 nucleotides: TGCGCCAGCAGCTTACAATTCCAGGGGGCGGTGGACACCGGGGAGCTGTTTTTT. The whole variable domain, remainder taken from reference TRBV5-1 and TRBJ2-2, is KAGVTQTPRYLIKTRGQQVTLSCSPISGHRSVSWYQQTPGQGLQFLFEYFSETQRNKGNFPGRFSGRQFSNSRSEMNVSTLELGDSALYLCASSLQFQGAVDTGELFFGEGSRLTVL.